This T cell receptor beta chain was sequenced for a study of T cell changes during pregnancy in multiple sclerosis. Between the trimmed V and J ends, which lost 0 bases and 1 base, there was a span of 11 bases. The CDR3 runs 15 residues. CDR1 SGDLS and CDR2 YYNGEE come from the germline V gene. The protocol was immunoSEQ multiplex PCR, while the TCRdb copy is restricted to in-frame clones and leaves out a portion. The top ten clones hold around 0.4% of a sample with approximately 35,000 clones, 90% of them seen once. This clonotype was sampled from a female donor in good health, enrolled as a control in a pregnancy study. The sequences come from CD4+ T cells from peripheral blood mononuclear cells, collected in the second trimester of pregnancy. The chain carries TRBV9 and TRBJ2-7; D might be TRBD2 (6 bases). The DNA of the CDR3 is TGTGCCAGCAGCGTAGGTTTTGGGGGGTCCTACGAGCAGTACTTC. This gives the protein CASSVGFGGSYEQYF.